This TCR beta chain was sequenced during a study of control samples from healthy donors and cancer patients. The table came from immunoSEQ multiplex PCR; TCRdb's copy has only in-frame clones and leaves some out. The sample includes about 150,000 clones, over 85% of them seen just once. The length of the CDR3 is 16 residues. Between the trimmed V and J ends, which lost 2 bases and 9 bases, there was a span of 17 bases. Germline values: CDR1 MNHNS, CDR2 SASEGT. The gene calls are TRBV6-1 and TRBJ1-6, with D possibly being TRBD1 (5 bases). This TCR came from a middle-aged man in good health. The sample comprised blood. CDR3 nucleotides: TGTGCCAGCAGTGAAACGCGGGGCTCCCGTCCTTCACCCCTCCACTTT. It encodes CASSETRGSRPSPLHF.